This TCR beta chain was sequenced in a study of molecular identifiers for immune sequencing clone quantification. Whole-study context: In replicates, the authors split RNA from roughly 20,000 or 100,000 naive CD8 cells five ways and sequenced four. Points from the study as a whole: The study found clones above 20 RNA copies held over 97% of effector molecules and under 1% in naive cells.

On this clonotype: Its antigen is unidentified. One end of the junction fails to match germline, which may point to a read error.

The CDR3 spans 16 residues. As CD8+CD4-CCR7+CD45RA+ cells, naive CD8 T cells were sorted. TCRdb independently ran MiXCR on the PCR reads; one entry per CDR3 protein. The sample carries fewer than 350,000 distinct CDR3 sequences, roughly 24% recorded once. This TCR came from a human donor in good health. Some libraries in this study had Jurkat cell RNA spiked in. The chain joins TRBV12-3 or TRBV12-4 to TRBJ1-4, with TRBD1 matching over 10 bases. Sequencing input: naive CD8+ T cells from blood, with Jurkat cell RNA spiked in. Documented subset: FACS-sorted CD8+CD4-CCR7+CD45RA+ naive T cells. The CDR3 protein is CASSEGTGVHNEKLVF. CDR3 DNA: TGTGCCAGCAGCGAGGGGACAGGGGTTCATAATGAAAAACTGGTTTTT.